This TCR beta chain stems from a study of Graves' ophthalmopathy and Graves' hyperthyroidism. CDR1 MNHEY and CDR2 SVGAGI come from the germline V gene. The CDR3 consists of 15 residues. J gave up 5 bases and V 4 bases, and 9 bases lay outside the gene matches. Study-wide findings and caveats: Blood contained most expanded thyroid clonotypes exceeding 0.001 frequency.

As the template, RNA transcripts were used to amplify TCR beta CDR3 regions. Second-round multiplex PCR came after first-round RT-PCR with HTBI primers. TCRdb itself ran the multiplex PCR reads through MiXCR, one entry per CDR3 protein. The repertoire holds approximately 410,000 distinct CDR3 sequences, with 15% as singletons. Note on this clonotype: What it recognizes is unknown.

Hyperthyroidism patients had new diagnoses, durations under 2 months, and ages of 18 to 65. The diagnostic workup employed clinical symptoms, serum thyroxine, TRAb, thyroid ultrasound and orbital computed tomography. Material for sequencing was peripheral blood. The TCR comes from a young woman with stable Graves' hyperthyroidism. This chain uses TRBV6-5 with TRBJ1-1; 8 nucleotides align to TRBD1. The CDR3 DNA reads TGTGCCAGCAGTTCGCACGGGACAGGAGATACTGAAGCTTTCTTT. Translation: CASSSHGTGDTEAFF.